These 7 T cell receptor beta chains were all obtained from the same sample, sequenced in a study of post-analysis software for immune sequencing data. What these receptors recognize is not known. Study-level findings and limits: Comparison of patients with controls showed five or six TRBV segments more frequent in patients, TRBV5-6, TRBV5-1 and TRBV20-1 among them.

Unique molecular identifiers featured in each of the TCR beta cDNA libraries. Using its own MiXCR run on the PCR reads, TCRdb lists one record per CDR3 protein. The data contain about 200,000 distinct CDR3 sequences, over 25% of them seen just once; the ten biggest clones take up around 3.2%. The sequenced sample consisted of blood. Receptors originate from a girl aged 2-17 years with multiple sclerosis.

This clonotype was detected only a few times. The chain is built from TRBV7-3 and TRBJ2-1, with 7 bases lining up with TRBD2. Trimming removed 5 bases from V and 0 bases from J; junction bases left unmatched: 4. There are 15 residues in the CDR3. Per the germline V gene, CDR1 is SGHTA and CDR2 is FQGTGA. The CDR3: CASSNRTSSYNEQFF. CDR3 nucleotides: TGTGCCAGCAGCAACCGGACTAGCTCCTACAATGAGCAGTTCTTC.

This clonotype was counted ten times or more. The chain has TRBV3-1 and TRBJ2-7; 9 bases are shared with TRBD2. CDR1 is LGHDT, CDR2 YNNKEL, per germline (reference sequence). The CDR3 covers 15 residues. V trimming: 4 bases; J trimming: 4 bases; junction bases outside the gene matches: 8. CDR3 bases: TGTGCCAGCAGCCCTCTCGGCAGCGGGAGGTACGAGCAGTACTTC. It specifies CASSPLGSGRYEQYF.

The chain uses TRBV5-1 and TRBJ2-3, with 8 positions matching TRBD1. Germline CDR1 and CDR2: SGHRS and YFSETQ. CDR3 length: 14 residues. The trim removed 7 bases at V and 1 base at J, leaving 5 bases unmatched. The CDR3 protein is CASEAGGGTDTQYF. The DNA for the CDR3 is TGCGCCAGCGAAGCAGGGGGCGGCACAGATACGCAGTATTTT.

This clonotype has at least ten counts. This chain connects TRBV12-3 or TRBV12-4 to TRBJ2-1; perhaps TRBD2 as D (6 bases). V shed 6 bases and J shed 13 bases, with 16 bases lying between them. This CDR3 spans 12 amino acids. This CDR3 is CASRSEGPRQFF. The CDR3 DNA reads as TGTGCCAGCAGATCGGAGGGCCCTCGACAGTTCTTC.

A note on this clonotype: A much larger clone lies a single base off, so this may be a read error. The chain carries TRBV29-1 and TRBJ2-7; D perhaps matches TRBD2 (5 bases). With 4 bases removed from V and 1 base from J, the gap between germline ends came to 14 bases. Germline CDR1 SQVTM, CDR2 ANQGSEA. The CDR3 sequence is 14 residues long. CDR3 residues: CSVAQWERSYEQYF. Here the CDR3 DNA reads TGCAGCGTTGCACAGTGGGAGCGTTCCTACGAGCAGTACTTC.

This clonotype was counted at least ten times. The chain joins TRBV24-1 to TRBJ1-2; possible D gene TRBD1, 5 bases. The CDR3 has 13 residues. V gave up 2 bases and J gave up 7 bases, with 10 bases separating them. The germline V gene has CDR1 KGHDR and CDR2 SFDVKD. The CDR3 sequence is CATSDSDSGGYTF. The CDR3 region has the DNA TGTGCCACCAGTGATTCCGACAGTGGTGGCTACACCTTC.

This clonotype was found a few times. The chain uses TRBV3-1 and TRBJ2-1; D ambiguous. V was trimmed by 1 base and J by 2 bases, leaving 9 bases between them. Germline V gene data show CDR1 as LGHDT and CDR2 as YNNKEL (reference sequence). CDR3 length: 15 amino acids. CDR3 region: CASSQGHQPYNEQFF. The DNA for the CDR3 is TGTGCCAGCAGCCAAGGCCATCAGCCCTACAATGAGCAGTTCTTC.